What follows are 27 T cell receptor beta chains derived from one specimen sequenced in a study of T cell changes during pregnancy in multiple sclerosis. Measured with immunoSEQ multiplex PCR; TCRdb has only the in-frame clones, and not every one. The sample yields roughly 32,000 clones, nearly 90% seen once. The sample consisted of CD8+ T cells from peripheral blood mononuclear cells, taken in the third trimester of pregnancy. These receptors were obtained from a female donor with multiple sclerosis, enrolled in a pregnancy study.

The genes are TRBV27 and TRBJ1-2; a weak D match, TRBD1 (5 bases). V was pared by 5 bases and J by 7 bases, with 17 bases between. CDR1 is MNHEY and CDR2 is SMNVEV in the germline V gene (reference sequence). The CDR3 covers 14 residues. The CDR3 here is CASSEQGIVGGYTF. The DNA for the CDR3 is TGTGCCAGCAGTGAGCAGGGTATAGTGGGTGGCTACACCTTC.

CDR3 in DNA: TGTGCCAGCAGTCTTCTGGCGGGAGGGCCAGGGAATGAGCAGTTCTTC. Protein product: CASSLLAGGPGNEQFF. The chain recombines TRBV27 with TRBJ2-1; TRBD2 aligns across 9 bases. Trimming at V came to 5 bases and at J to 7 bases, leaving 12 bases not matched to a gene. The germline CDR1 and CDR2 sequences are MNHEY and SMNVEV (reference sequence). The CDR3 is 16 residues long.

V gene TRBV27 combines with J gene TRBJ1-2, with a possible D match to TRBD1 (5 bases). In germline, CDR1 is MNHEY, CDR2 SMNVEV (reference sequence). The CDR3 is made up of 15 amino acids. Trimming shortened V by 6 bases and J by 1 base, and 15 bases separated the two germline ends. As DNA, the CDR3 is TGTGCCAGCAGCCCAGAATTCAGGGTTAACTATGGCTACACCTTC. Encoded protein: CASSPEFRVNYGYTF.

This clone has a single count. The chain combines TRBV4-1 with TRBJ1-2; D ambiguous. V lost 2 bases and J lost 6, with 13 bases in between. The length of the CDR3 is 14 residues. CDR1 and CDR2 (germline): MGHRA, YSYEKL. CDR3 sequence reads: CASSQNPNRDGYTF. The CDR3 DNA reads as TGCGCCAGCAGCCAAAATCCTAACAGAGATGGCTACACCTTC.

V and J are TRBV30 and TRBJ2-3, with 8 nucleotides matching TRBD2. CDR1 GTSNPN and CDR2 SVGIG come from the germline V gene (reference sequence). CDR3 length: 14 amino acids. After removal of 1 base from V and 8 bases from J, the junction contained 8 bases not matched to a gene. CDR3 nucleotides: TGTGCCTGGAGTGCAAGCGGGAGTCTTAGTACGCAGTATTTT. Protein sequence: CAWSASGSLSTQYF.

The chain uses TRBV4-1 and TRBJ2-2; D uncertain. The CDR3 consists of 15 residues. Per the germline V gene, CDR1 is MGHRA and CDR2 is YSYEKL. Trimming stripped 1 base from V and 1 base from J, with 7 bases between. CDR3 coding DNA: TGCGCCAGCAGCCAAGTTCCGGTGAACACCGGGGAGCTGTTTTTT. Amino acids: CASSQVPVNTGELFF.

V is TRBV2 and J is TRBJ1-2; D is possibly TRBD1 (6 bases). Germline V gives CDR1 SNHLY, CDR2 FYNNEI. The CDR3 contains 12 residues. Deletions cut 11 bases from V and 4 bases from J, with 14 bases between. In DNA, the CDR3 is TGTGCCCCATGGCAGGGGCTCTATGGCTACACCTTC. Translated: CAPWQGLYGYTF.

V and J are TRBV5-1 and TRBJ1-1, with unresolved D. V lost 0 bases and J 1 base, leaving 10 bases between the germline ends. Germline CDR1 reads SGHRS; CDR2 reads YFSETQ. The CDR3 sequence is 15 residues long. The CDR3 spells CASSLVHPGNTEAFF. The CDR3 DNA is TGCGCCAGCAGCTTGGTTCATCCAGGGAACACTGAAGCTTTCTTT.

The chain is built from TRBV28 and TRBJ1-5; TRBD1 matches at 8 bases. Trimming at V came to 7 bases and at J to 4 bases, leaving 6 bases not matched to a gene. CDR1 is MDHEN and CDR2 is SYDVKM in the germline V gene. The CDR3 spans 14 residues. In DNA form, the CDR3 reads TGTGCCAGCAAAGCCGACAGGGGTAATCAGCCCCAGCATTTT. This sequence encodes CASKADRGNQPQHF.

The rearrangement joins TRBV5-6 to TRBJ2-7, with 10 bases that match TRBD1. Unmatched junction bases numbered 6, after V lost 2 bases and J lost 1 base. This CDR3 spans 16 amino acids. Germline values: CDR1 SGHDT, CDR2 YYEEEE. Written as DNA, the CDR3 is TGTGCCAGCAGCTTTCAGGGACAGGGGTTATCCTACGAGCAGTACTTC. This encodes CASSFQGQGLSYEQYF.

The genes are TRBV28 and TRBJ1-5, with D perhaps matching TRBD1 (6 bases). This CDR3 contains 18 residues. The germline V gene has CDR1 MDHEN and CDR2 SYDVKM. Deletions cut 5 bases from V and 0 bases from J, with 20 bases between. CDR3 region: CASSPSGTRFYSNQPQHF. DNA for the CDR3: TGTGCCAGCAGTCCTTCCGGGACAAGGTTTTATAGCAATCAGCCCCAGCATTTT.

This clone was found a few times. The rearrangement joins TRBV28 to TRBJ2-7; 13 bases map to TRBD2. Germline values: CDR1 MDHEN, CDR2 SYDVKM. This CDR3 region has 14 residues. V was clipped by 4 bases and J by 3 bases; unmatched bases: 0. The CDR3 sequence is CASSWTSGGYEQYF. Here the CDR3 DNA reads TGTGCCAGCAGTTGGACTAGCGGGGGCTACGAGCAGTACTTC. Supplemented by reference TRBV28 and TRBJ2-7, the full variable domain reads DVKVTQSSRYLVKRTGEKVFLECVQDMDHENMFWYRQDPGLGLRLIYFSYDVKMKEKGDIPEGYSVSREKKERFSLILESASTNQTSMYLCASSWTSGGYEQYFGPGTRLTVT.

The chain carries TRBV27 and TRBJ1-1; D is possibly TRBD1 (6 bases). The V gene lost 8 bases and the J gene lost 6 bases, with 22 bases spanning the gap. This CDR3 has 15 residues. CDR1 and CDR2 from the germline V gene are MNHEY and SMNVEV (reference sequence). DNA of the CDR3: TGTGCCAGCTGCCAGTCTAGGGGGTTTCGGGCTGAAGCTTTCTTT. Protein sequence: CASCQSRGFRAEAFF.

The chain carries TRBV13 and TRBJ2-5, with 9 positions matching TRBD1. The CDR3 length is 15 residues. CDR1 is PRHDT and CDR2 is FYEKMQ in the germline V gene (reference sequence). V trimming: 5 bases; J trimming: 1 base; junction bases outside the gene matches: 5. CDR3 protein: CASSPWGQGQETQYF. As DNA, the CDR3 is TGTGCCAGCAGCCCCTGGGGACAGGGCCAAGAGACCCAGTACTTC.

This chain links TRBV27 with TRBJ2-1; tentatively, D is TRBD2 (5 bases). Germline lookup yields CDR1 MNHEY and CDR2 SMNVEV (reference sequence). This CDR3 region has 12 residues. V lost 4 bases, J lost 7 bases, and 8 bases lay in between. The CDR3, as DNA: TGTGCCAGCAGTTCGGACTTAAATGAGCAGTTCTTC. As protein: CASSSDLNEQFF.

CDR3 loop: CASSQVLYTEAFF. The CDR3 bases are TGCGCCAGCAGCCAAGTATTGTATACTGAAGCTTTCTTT. The rearrangement uses TRBV4-1 and TRBJ1-1; D unclear. Between the trimmed V and J ends, which lost 1 base and 5 bases, there was a span of 8 bases. There are 13 residues in the CDR3. Germline V lookup: CDR1 MGHRA, CDR2 YSYEKL.

V is TRBV5-8 and J is TRBJ1-4; D gene uncertain. This CDR3 is built from 15 residues. Germline V gene data show CDR1 as SGHTS and CDR2 as YDEGEE. The ends were cut back, 3 bases at V and 8 bases at J, with 17 bases in the middle. CDR3 amino acids: CASSSSFNPGEKLFF. CDR3 coding DNA: TGTGCCAGCAGCTCCTCTTTCAACCCGGGAGAAAAACTGTTTTTT. The full variable domain, with the rest looked up from reference TRBV5-8 and TRBJ1-4, is EAGVTQSPTHLIKTRGQQATLRCSPISGHTSVYWYQQALGLGLQFLLWYDEGEERNRGNFPPRFSGRQFPNYSSELNVNALELEDSALYLCASSSSFNPGEKLFFGSGTQLSVL.

The chain employs TRBV29-1 and TRBJ2-5; the D gene is possibly TRBD1 (6 bases). The ends were cut back, 4 bases at V and 4 bases at J, with 22 bases in the middle. Germline V gene data show CDR1 as SQVTM and CDR2 as ANQGSEA. This CDR3 has 16 residues. The CDR3 region is CSVGGTGERGSETQYF. The DNA of the CDR3 is TGCAGCGTTGGTGGGACCGGAGAAAGGGGGTCAGAGACCCAGTACTTC.

The chain joins TRBV6-4 to TRBJ2-2; 11 positions match TRBD2. Germline CDR1 is MRHNA and CDR2 is SNTAGT. The CDR3 loop spans 15 amino acids. V was clipped by 5 bases and J by 5 bases; unmatched bases: 4. CDR3 sequence reads: CASSQTSGATGELFF. The CDR3 bases are TGTGCCAGCAGTCAGACTAGCGGGGCAACCGGGGAGCTGTTTTTT.

This sequence joins TRBV5-6 and TRBJ2-7, with TRBD2 identical over 12 bases. This CDR3 is built from 15 residues. Germline-derived CDR1 and CDR2 are SGHDT and YYEEEE. With V trimmed by 4 bases and J by 4 bases, 6 bases remained unmatched. The CDR3 is CASSQRTSGNYEQYF. The CDR3 bases are TGTGCCAGCAGCCAACGGACTAGCGGGAATTACGAGCAGTACTTC.

V is TRBV2 and J is TRBJ1-1; D unclear. Trimming took 0 bases from V and 0 from J, leaving 5 bases between them. CDR1 is SNHLY, CDR2 FYNNEI, per germline. The CDR3 length is 14 residues. CDR3 bases: TGTGCCAGCAGTGAAGCCAGAATGAACACTGAAGCTTTCTTT. It is translated as CASSEARMNTEAFF.

The rearrangement uses TRBV6-5 and TRBJ2-7; 9 bases agree with TRBD1. The CDR3 is made up of 15 amino acids. The V gene's germline CDR1 is MNHEY and CDR2 SVGAGI. The V segment lost 6 bases and the J segment 2 bases; nucleotides outside the gene matches: 8. CDR3 loop: CASRPRQGDAYEQYF. The CDR3 coding sequence is TGTGCCAGCAGACCGAGACAGGGGGACGCCTACGAGCAGTACTTC.

The gene calls are TRBV10-2 and TRBJ2-3; D gene uncertain. CDR3 length: 17 residues. Germline values: CDR1 WSHSY, CDR2 SAAADI. V lost 2 bases to trimming and J lost 2 bases, with 17 bases between them. This CDR3 is CASSEMIVTPLTDTQYF. In DNA, the CDR3 is TGCGCCAGCAGTGAGATGATAGTTACGCCCCTCACAGATACGCAGTATTTT.

J is TRBJ2-7 and V is TRBV27; D gene unclear. V lost 7 bases, J lost 4 bases, and 20 bases lay in between. Germline lookup yields CDR1 MNHEY and CDR2 SMNVEV (reference sequence). This CDR3 has 15 residues. The CDR3 sequence is CASKTGSSPPYEQYF. DNA of the CDR3: TGTGCCAGCAAGACCGGGTCTTCCCCACCGTACGAGCAGTACTTC.

The chain is built from TRBV30 and TRBJ2-2, with 10 positions matching TRBD1. Trimming cost V 6 bases and J 6 bases; bases outside gene matches: 16. Germline values: CDR1 GTSNPN, CDR2 SVGIG (reference sequence). The CDR3 runs to 17 residues. As DNA, the CDR3 is TGTGCCTGCTACACCGACAAGGGACAGGGGATTTCCGGGGAGCTGTTTTTT. This translates into CACYTDKGQGISGELFF.

J is TRBJ1-1 and V is TRBV13; D is unclear. V lost 2 bases and J 4 bases, leaving 5 bases between the germline ends. Germline CDR1 and CDR2: PRHDT and FYEKMQ (reference sequence). CDR3 length equals 12 residues. The CDR3 DNA sequence: TGTGCCAGCAGCTTACAATTCACTGAAGCTTTCTTT. Its protein is CASSLQFTEAFF.

This chain joins TRBV13 and TRBJ2-7; D ambiguous. The CDR3 covers 11 residues. Trimming stripped 5 bases from V and 6 bases from J, with 8 bases between. CDR1 is PRHDT, CDR2 FYEKMQ, per germline (reference sequence). The chain's CDR3 is CASSNSSEQYF. As DNA, the CDR3 is TGTGCCAGCAGCAACAGTAGCGAGCAGTACTTC.